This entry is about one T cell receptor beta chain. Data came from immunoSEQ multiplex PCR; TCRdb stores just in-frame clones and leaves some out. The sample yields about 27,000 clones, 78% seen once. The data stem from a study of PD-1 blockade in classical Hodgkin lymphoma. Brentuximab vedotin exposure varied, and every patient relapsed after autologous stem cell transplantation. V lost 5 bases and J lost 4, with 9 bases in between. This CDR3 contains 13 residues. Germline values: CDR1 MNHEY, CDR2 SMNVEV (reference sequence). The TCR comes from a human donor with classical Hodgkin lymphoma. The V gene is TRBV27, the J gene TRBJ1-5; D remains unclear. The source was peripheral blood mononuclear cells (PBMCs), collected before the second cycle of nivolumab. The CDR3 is CASSNSRNQPQHF. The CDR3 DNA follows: TGTGCCAGCAGTAACAGTAGAAATCAGCCCCAGCATTTT.